This T cell receptor beta chain was sequenced during a study of blood T cells in healthy people across ages. Donors ranged from about 6 to 90 years old and were healthy Caucasians in Russia. Findings and limits, study-wide: Any conclusive comparison of naive versus antigen-experienced cells was prevented by using unsorted PBMCs.

A note on this clonotype: Its antigen remains unidentified. A much bigger clone sits one base away, suggesting this may be a read error.

Combining a sample-barcoded 5' primer with a J-beta primer mix, a second PCR ran for about 7 to 11 cycles. A template-switch adaptor containing 12 random nucleotides labeled each cDNA molecule. TCRdb re-derived calls from the 5' RACE reads in MiXCR, one entry per CDR3 protein. The sample shows fewer than 950,000 distinct CDR3 sequences, under 40% of them seen only once. V lost 2 bases to trimming and J lost 13 bases, with 18 bases between them. CDR3 size: 14 residues. The V gene's germline CDR1 is LGHNA and CDR2 YSLEER. Sequences were obtained from blood. The V call is TRBV4-3, the J call TRBJ2-1, with D perhaps TRBD1 (5 bases). This TCR came from a young man in good health. This chain's CDR3 is CASSQLNRQETQFF. CDR3 coding DNA: TGCGCCAGCAGCCAACTAAACAGGCAAGAGACCCAGTTCTTC.